Presented here are 4 T cell receptor beta chains from one specimen sequenced in a study of T-cell reconstitution after alpha-beta-depleted transplantation in children. During its preparation, the TCRbeta library received unique molecular identifiers. TCRdb passed the PCR reads through MiXCR, listing each CDR3 protein once. In the table there are approximately 230,000 distinct CDR3 sequences, roughly 25% of which are singletons. The sequencing here drew on PBMCs, mostly from graft donor cells, taken 360 days after TCRalphabeta/CD19-depleted stem cell transplant. These receptors originate from a female patient between 2 and 10 years old who had a stem cell transplant for congenital amegakaryocytic thrombocytopenia, so the T cells may come from the graft donor.

This clonotype was counted many times. V and J are TRBV3-1 and TRBJ1-4; tentatively, D is TRBD1 (5 bases). Trimming took off 3 bases at V and 5 bases at J, with 7 bases between the two ends. The CDR3 is 13 residues long. Germline CDR1 is LGHDT and CDR2 is YNNKEL (reference sequence). The CDR3 reads CASSHYRNEKLFF. The CDR3 DNA reads as TGTGCCAGCAGCCATTACAGGAATGAAAAACTGTTTTTT.

The V gene is TRBV7-9, the J gene TRBJ2-2; the match to TRBD2 covers 8 bases. In germline, CDR1 is SEHNR, CDR2 FQNEAQ (reference sequence). V was clipped by 1 base and J by 1 base; unmatched bases: 5. The CDR3 loop spans 17 amino acids. CDR3 bases: TGTGCCAGCAGCTTAGTCCCGGGACTAGGGAACACCGGGGAGCTGTTTTTT. Protein sequence: CASSLVPGLGNTGELFF.

This clonotype was picked up many times. The chain links TRBV29-1 to TRBJ2-1; tentative D call: TRBD2 (6 bases). V lost 3 bases and J lost 6, with 12 bases in between. The CDR3 extends over 13 amino acids. The germline CDR1 and CDR2 sequences are SQVTM and ANQGSEA. Written as DNA, the CDR3 is TGCAGCGTTGATCGGGGGTTAGCCAATGAGCAGTTCTTC. It specifies CSVDRGLANEQFF.

This clonotype was seen repeatedly, ten times or more. V gene TRBV5-1 combines with J gene TRBJ2-3; D possibly uses TRBD1 or TRBD2 (5 bases each). The length of the CDR3 is 17 residues. The germline CDR1 and CDR2 sequences are SGHRS and YFSETQ. V gave up 0 bases and J gave up 5 bases, with 19 bases separating them. This CDR3 is CASSLEKRGQPGDTQYF. CDR3 sequence (DNA): TGCGCCAGCAGCTTGGAAAAGAGGGGCCAGCCGGGAGATACGCAGTATTTT.